This T cell receptor beta chain derives from a study of regulatory T cells in long-lasting Graves disease. This clonotype was counted between two and nine times. Arm-PCR of CDR3 regions with iRepertoire HTBI primers generated TCR beta libraries. Each CDR3 protein gets one entry after TCRdb re-called the multiplex PCR reads with MiXCR. The sample includes roughly 220,000 distinct CDR3 sequences, about 16% of them seen just once. Sample time point: newly diagnosed GD, antithyroid drugs for less than 3 months. The TCR library used RNA extracted from PBMCs. Deletions cut 0 bases from V and 13 bases from J, with 9 bases between. CDR3 length: 11 amino acids. Germline V gives CDR1 SGHNT, CDR2 YENEEA.

The clonotype originates from a female donor with Graves disease. Sequences were derived from peripheral blood mononuclear cells (PBMCs), sampled at new diagnosis, from a patient treated with antithyroid drugs. This sequence joins TRBV11-3 and TRBJ1-1; D gene uncertain. CDR3 nucleotide sequence: TGTGCCAGCAGCTTAGAGGGAAGAGTTTTCTTT. Amino acids: CASSLEGRVFF.